Sequencing of this TCR beta chain was carried out in a study of CD8+CD57+ T cells in acquired aplastic anemia. General study findings and limits: Patients did not significantly differ from controls in CD8+ Simpson's diversity. The study identified around 28 CD8+ CDR3 sequences shared by patients and controls.

CDR1 and CDR2 (germline): DFQATT, SNEGSKA (reference sequence). Trimming stripped 8 bases from V and 0 bases from J, with 13 bases between. This CDR3 spans 13 amino acids. CDR3 and TCR beta VDJ profiling relied on a genomic DNA template. MiXCR was run by TCRdb on the reads, yielding one entry per CDR3 protein. The sample consists of about 250,000 distinct CDR3 sequences, roughly half of them appearing once. Individuals selected for sequencing had exhibited CD8+CD57+ cell expansion on flow cytometry. For this clonotype: Its cognate antigen is unknown.

Sequencing was done on a sample of sorted CD4+, CD8+, or CD8+CD57+ T cells (not recorded which) from PBMCs. The clonotype comes from a human donor with aplastic anemia. This rearrangement joins TRBV20-1 to TRBJ1-1; possible D gene TRBD1, 6 bases. CDR3 DNA: TGCAGTACTGGGGGACATCTGAACACTGAAGCTTTCTTT. As protein: CSTGGHLNTEAFF.